This T cell receptor (beta chain) was sequenced for a study of blood T cell repertoires in COVID-19 (dated by TCRdb to the early 2020s). Study-wide context: Samples from collaborators originated in the United States, Italy and Spain and spanned both the acute and convalescent phases of COVID-19. Samples were obtained from the ongoing ImmuneRACE study (first 160 participants) and from approximately 1,200 subjects provided by 6 global collaborators. HLA class I and class II types, where available, came from metadata supplied by the sample provider rather than from assay-based typing. The repertoires were released in a freely available public database intended as a resource for research on the immune response to SARS-CoV-2. The sample metadata nearly always contained a de-identified subject ID, COVID-19 status, age in years and sex. The dataset comprised deeply sampled blood TCRbeta repertoires from subjects exposed to, actively infected with, or recovered from COVID-19. The material from the prospective study consisted of cDNA or gDNA derived from T cells, B-cell-depleted T cells, or PBMCs.

The paper's findings and limits, for the study overall: The quantity of clinical and demographic metadata differed by source and by participant and was supplied without curation.

TCRbeta CDR3 regions were amplified from genomic DNA by means of the immunoSEQ Assay, a bias-controlled multiplex PCR. The original pipeline was this. The number of nucleated cells in each sample was estimated by amplification of reference gene primers within the assay. To quantify the absolute abundance of each unique TCRbeta CDR3 rearrangement, sequence reads were collapsed and filtered. Productive Simpson clonality was computed per sample as the square root of Simpson's diversity index over productive rearrangements. TCRdb holds this immuneACCESS table with in-frame rearrangements only. Some clones are missing; in checked studies, unresolved V genes explain under half, and the rest has no known cause. That table supplies the V and J calls and clone size; D and trimming were determined from the DNA. This sample holds approximately 380,000 clones; 85% were observed only once. The ten largest clones capture around 3.4% of the sample.

This clone was observed once. Its cognate antigen has yet to be identified. Base qualities are not recorded, but no much larger clone differs from it by a single base. The collaborating institutions used their own protocols to collect whole blood in K2EDTA tubes. For TCRbeta analysis, collaborators shipped samples in one of three forms: frozen whole blood, isolated PBMCs, or DNA extracted from either of those sample types. The material sequenced was peripheral blood. This receptor was obtained from a woman between 18 and 30 years old with acute or convalescent COVID-19.

The DNA reads as follows: TGTGCCAGCAGCTTGGATACAGGGGTAGTAGTAGAAAAACTGTTTTTT. Its protein is CASSLDTGVVVEKLFF. The V and J segments used are TRBV5-6 and TRBJ1-4; 7 bases in the middle match TRBD1. From the germline V gene, CDR1 is SGHDT and CDR2 is YYEEEE. Unmatched junction bases come to 10, with V trimmed by 0 bases and J by 8 bases. The CDR3 starts with the cysteine, ends with the phenylalanine, and has 16 residues. The retained sequence is limited to the CDR3, 48 bases, with the frame set at the first base.